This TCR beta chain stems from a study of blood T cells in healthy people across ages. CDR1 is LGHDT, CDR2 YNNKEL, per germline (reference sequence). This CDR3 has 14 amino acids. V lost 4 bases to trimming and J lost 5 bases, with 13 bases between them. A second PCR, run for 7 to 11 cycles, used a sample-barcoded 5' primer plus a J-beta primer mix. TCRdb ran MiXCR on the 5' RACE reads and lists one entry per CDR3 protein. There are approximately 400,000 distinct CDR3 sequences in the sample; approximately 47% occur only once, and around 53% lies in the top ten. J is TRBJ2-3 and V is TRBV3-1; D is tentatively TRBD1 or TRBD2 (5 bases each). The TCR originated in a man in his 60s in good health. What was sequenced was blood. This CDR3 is CASSREGRGDTQYF. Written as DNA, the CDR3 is TGTGCCAGCAGCCGTGAGGGGAGAGGAGATACGCAGTATTTT.